This T cell receptor (beta chain) was retrieved from a study of blood T cell repertoires in COVID-19 (dated by TCRdb to 2018 to 2020). Study-level background: Collaborator samples came from the United States, Italy and Spain and covered acute and convalescent phases of COVID-19. A de-identified subject ID, COVID-19 status, age in years and sex were almost always included in the sample metadata. Where available, HLA class I and class II types were taken from metadata supplied by the sample provider and were not determined by assay-based typing. Subjects who had been exposed to COVID-19, were actively infected with it, or had recovered from it provided the deeply sampled blood TCRbeta repertoires that made up the dataset. Samples came from the ongoing ImmuneRACE study (first 160 participants) plus 1,254 subjects from 6 global collaborators. A freely available public database, intended as a resource for researchers studying the immune response to SARS-CoV-2, is where the repertoires were released. The material from the prospective study consisted of cDNA or gDNA derived from T cells, B-cell-depleted T cells, or PBMCs. The paper's findings and limits, for the study overall: Clinical and demographic metadata were provided uncurated, with the amount varying by source and participant.

This clone was picked up one time. There is no known antigen for this receptor. No much larger clone exists at a distance of one base, and base qualities are not known. TCRbeta CDR3 regions were amplified from genomic DNA by means of the immunoSEQ Assay, a bias-controlled multiplex PCR. For the original study's pipeline: The number of nucleated cells in each sample was estimated from the amplification of reference gene primers within the assay. To quantify the absolute abundance of each unique TCRbeta CDR3 rearrangement, sequence reads were collapsed and filtered. For each sample, productive Simpson clonality was calculated as the square root of Simpson's diversity index over productive rearrangements. Imported from immuneACCESS, the table was reduced by TCRdb to in-frame sequences with V and J called. These copies leave out some clones; in studies compared against another copy, an unresolved V gene accounts for under half, and the cause of the remainder is not known. The D gene and trimming were derived from the DNA, and the V and J assignments and clone size from that table. This sample gives around 95,000 clones in total; 81% of them show up just once. The top ten clones comprise around a tenth of the sample.

Collaborating institutions collected whole blood in K2EDTA tubes following their own protocols. For TCRbeta analysis, collaborators shipped samples as frozen whole blood, isolated PBMCs, or DNA extracted from either of those sample types. The CDR3 contains 13 residues, cysteine and phenylalanine counted. The kept DNA is CDR3 alone, 39 bases in frame from the first base. V is cut by 4 bases and J by 7 bases, and the space between the germline ends is 8 bases. The source is a woman of 80 years or more with acute or convalescent COVID-19. The receptor chain draws on TRBV12-3 or TRBV12-4 and TRBJ1-6; the best D guess is TRBD1, with 5 bases matching. Sequenced material: peripheral blood. The DNA sequence reads TGTGCCAGCAGTTCGGGACTGAATTCACCCCTCCACTTT. It specifies CASSSGLNSPLHF.